A single sample is the source of the 27 T cell receptor beta chains below, sequenced in a study of T cell responses to AZD1222 COVID-19 vaccine. Clones were sequenced by immunoSEQ multiplex PCR, and TCRdb holds only the in-frame ones, with some missing. The sample records 90,000 or so clones, around nine tenths being singletons. The material was peripheral blood, obtained on day 0 of AZD1222 vaccination. The receptor set was obtained from an adult in good health.

The chain combines TRBV4-1 with TRBJ2-5; tentatively, D is TRBD1 (6 bases). V was cut by 0 bases and J by 6 bases, with 14 bases left in between. The CDR3 spans 15 residues. CDR1 is MGHRA, CDR2 YSYEKL, per germline. This CDR3 is CASSQDRNRAQTQYF. In DNA form, the CDR3 reads TGCGCCAGCAGCCAAGATAGGAACAGGGCTCAGACCCAGTACTTC.

This chain joins TRBV28 and TRBJ1-5, with 7 bases matching TRBD1. Germline V gene data show CDR1 as MDHEN and CDR2 as SYDVKM. The CDR3 runs to 13 residues. With V trimmed by 6 bases and J by 6 bases, 5 bases remained unmatched. The CDR3 region is CASRTGMGQPQHF. For the CDR3, the DNA is TGTGCCAGCAGGACAGGGATGGGTCAGCCCCAGCATTTT.

This sequence joins TRBV2 and TRBJ1-1; TRBD1 matches at 9 bases. Germline CDR1 reads SNHLY; CDR2 reads FYNNEI. Trimming took 7 bases from V and 1 from J; bases not matched to a gene: 13. This CDR3 region has 17 residues. DNA of the CDR3: TGTGCCAGCACCGGGGGACAGGGTCTTGTATCGAACACTGAAGCTTTCTTT. It encodes CASTGGQGLVSNTEAFF.

The gene calls are TRBV5-6 and TRBJ1-1, with unresolved D. This CDR3 region has 13 residues. Trimming shortened V by 0 bases and J by 4 bases, and 7 bases separated the two germline ends. Germline-derived CDR1 and CDR2 are SGHDT and YYEEEE. The CDR3, as DNA: TGTGCCAGCAGCTTGGTCTCTGGCACTGAAGCTTTCTTT. Encoded protein: CASSLVSGTEAFF.

The chain couples TRBV2 to TRBJ2-1, with 7 positions matching TRBD1. After removal of 7 bases from V and 4 bases from J, the junction contained 10 bases not matched to a gene. The germline V gene has CDR1 SNHLY and CDR2 FYNNEI. The CDR3 runs to 15 residues. The CDR3 is CASNSDRAVYNEQFF. CDR3 bases: TGTGCCAGCAATTCCGACAGGGCGGTTTACAATGAGCAGTTCTTC.

The chain has TRBV9 and TRBJ1-2; 7 bases align to TRBD1. The CDR3 extends over 14 amino acids. The germline V gene encodes CDR1 SGDLS and CDR2 YYNGEE. V was clipped by 0 bases and J by 4 bases; unmatched bases: 3. The CDR3 DNA reads as TGTGCCAGCAGCGTAGTAGGACAGGCCTATGGCTACACCTTC. It translates to CASSVVGQAYGYTF.

This clone came up once. This chain links TRBV9 with TRBJ2-1; either TRBD1 or TRBD2 may supply D (5 bases each). The ends were cut back, 3 bases at V and 7 bases at J, with 17 bases in the middle. Germline lookup yields CDR1 SGDLS and CDR2 YYNGEE. The CDR3 consists of 15 residues. The CDR3: CASSESSRESNEQFF. As DNA, the CDR3 is TGTGCCAGCAGCGAGTCTAGCAGGGAGAGTAATGAGCAGTTCTTC.

The chain joins TRBV14 to TRBJ1-2; 7 bases agree with TRBD1. Germline CDR1 is SGHDN and CDR2 is FVKESK. After removal of 1 base from V and 8 bases from J, the junction contained 4 bases not matched to a gene. The CDR3 contains 13 residues. The CDR3 bases are TGTGCCAGCAGCCAAGTAGGGGGCTGGGGCTACACCTTC. Its protein is CASSQVGGWGYTF.

Notes on this clone: The junction departs from the called germline gene at one end, perhaps through a read error. The chain couples TRBV7-7 to TRBJ2-1; D gene unclear. Looked up from germline, CDR1 is SSHAT and CDR2 is FNYEAQ (reference sequence). This CDR3 region has 15 residues. The CDR3 DNA sequence: TGTGCTAGCAGCTTAGGGCAGAGTACCTACAATGAGCAGTTCTTC. The encoded protein is CASSLGQSTYNEQFF.

The chain combines TRBV3-1 (or the pseudogene TRBV3-2) with TRBJ2-7; 9 positions agree with TRBD2. This CDR3 is 20 amino acids long. The V segment lost 0 bases and the J segment 0 bases; nucleotides outside the gene matches: 15. Germline V gives CDR1 LGHDT, CDR2 YNNKEL (reference sequence). CDR3 coding DNA: TGTGCCAGCAGCCAAGATGGGGCAGGGCGACTAGCGGCTTCCTCCTACGAGCAGTACTTC. It yields the protein CASSQDGAGRLAASSYEQYF.

The chain carries TRBV6-5 and TRBJ1-4, with D possibly being TRBD1 (6 bases). CDR1 and CDR2 from the germline V gene are MNHEY and SVGAGI. V lost 5 bases and J 10 bases, leaving 20 bases between the germline ends. The CDR3 totals 15 residues. CDR3 loop: CASSTRDTKWGKLFF. The CDR3 DNA reads as TGTGCCAGCAGTACCCGGGACACCAAATGGGGAAAACTGTTTTTT.

This chain joins TRBV5-1 and TRBJ2-7; D is possibly TRBD1 (6 bases). CDR1 SGHRS and CDR2 YFSETQ come from the germline V gene. Trimming removed 6 bases at V and 1 base at J, with 14 bases between. CDR3 length: 14 amino acids. CDR3 protein: CASTSAQGSYEQYF. Written as DNA, the CDR3 is TGCGCCAGCACCTCCGCACAGGGTTCCTACGAGCAGTACTTC.

This chain joins TRBV7-9 and TRBJ1-1, with 10 bases aligning to TRBD1. The CDR3 runs 15 residues. The V gene's germline CDR1 is SEHNR and CDR2 FQNEAQ (reference sequence). V lost 4 bases and J lost 3; bases outside the gene matches: 5. CDR3 bases: TGTGCCAGCAGCTCGGGACAGGGGAGGCACACTGAAGCTTTCTTT. As protein: CASSSGQGRHTEAFF.

This clone was seen once. This rearrangement joins TRBV9 to TRBJ2-7; 12 bases match TRBD1. Germline CDR1 reads SGDLS; CDR2 reads YYNGEE. V was clipped by 5 bases and J by 5 bases; unmatched bases: 5. The CDR3 length is 14 residues. This CDR3 reads CASSPGQGAHEQYF. CDR3 DNA sequence: TGTGCCAGCAGTCCGGGACAGGGGGCCCACGAGCAGTACTTC.

The CDR3 DNA is TGTGCCATCAACCCGGGAGGAAACTATGGCTACACCTTC. Protein: CAINPGGNYGYTF. This chain uses TRBV10-3 with TRBJ1-2; D unclear. V gave up 7 bases and J gave up 2 bases, with 11 bases separating them. The CDR3 loop spans 13 amino acids. Per the germline V gene, CDR1 is ENHRY and CDR2 is SYGVKD.

CDR3 amino acids: CASSEAATGPPLYGYTF. Here the CDR3 DNA reads TGTGCCAGCAGTGAAGCGGCGACGGGCCCGCCGCTTTATGGCTACACCTTC. The chain carries TRBV6-1 and TRBJ1-2; D remains ambiguous. CDR1 and CDR2 from the germline V gene are MNHNS and SASEGT. The CDR3 contains 17 residues. V gave up 0 bases and J gave up 5 bases, with 19 bases separating them.

The CDR3 nucleotides read TGCAGCGTCAGACAGGGACCCGGGGAGCTGTTTTTT. It yields the protein CSVRQGPGELFF. V and J are TRBV29-1 and TRBJ2-2; 7 positions match TRBD1. The CDR3 extends over 12 amino acids. J gave up 6 bases and V 6 bases, and 4 bases lay outside the gene matches. Germline assignment: CDR1 SQVTM and CDR2 ANQGSEA.

This chain connects TRBV3-1 (or the pseudogene TRBV3-2) to TRBJ2-7; TRBD2 matches 10 bases. CDR3 length equals 16 residues. The J segment lost 4 bases and the V segment lost 4 bases, leaving 10 bases of the junction unmatched. The V gene's germline CDR1 is LGHDT and CDR2 YNNKEL (reference sequence). As DNA, the CDR3 is TGTGCCAGCAGCCCCTTCCCTAGCGGGGGTGATTACGAGCAGTACTTC. It specifies CASSPFPSGGDYEQYF.

V gene TRBV5-5 combines with J gene TRBJ1-1; D is unclear. Trimming cost V 4 bases and J 1 base, with 11 bases left between them. Germline V gene sequence: CDR1 SGHKS, CDR2 YYEKEE (reference sequence). The CDR3 runs to 14 residues. The CDR3 DNA reads TGTGCCAGCAGCCGCACACACCGGAACACTGAAGCTTTCTTT. Translated, it gives CASSRTHRNTEAFF.

About this clone: A read error may explain this, as a much larger clone is one base away. This specimen includes other DNA sequences encoding the same CDR3. J is TRBJ1-1 and V is TRBV14; D perhaps matches TRBD1 (5 bases). The CDR3 is 15 residues long. CDR1 is SGHDN, CDR2 FVKESK, per germline. V was shortened by 2 bases and J by 4 bases, with 14 bases between the two germline ends. The CDR3 reads CASSQPGALGTEAFF. CDR3 in DNA: TGTGCCAGCAGCCAACCCGGGGCCTTAGGCACTGAAGCTTTCTTT. The complete variable domain, with remaining parts taken from reference TRBV14 and TRBJ1-1, reads EAGVTQFPSHSVIEKGQTVTLRCDPISGHDNLYWYRRVMGKEIKFLLHFVKESKQDESGMPNNRFLAERTGGTYSTLKVQPAELEDSGVYFCASSQPGALGTEAFFGQGTRLTVV.

The chain has TRBV6-5 and TRBJ1-2; TRBD1 agrees at 8 bases. Germline loops: CDR1 MNHEY, CDR2 SVGAGI. The CDR3 loop spans 14 amino acids. The J segment lost 8 bases and the V segment lost 2 bases, leaving 7 bases of the junction unmatched. This CDR3 is CASSYRQGAGGYTF. DNA of the CDR3: TGTGCCAGCAGTTACCGGCAGGGGGCGGGCGGCTACACCTTC.

V usage is TRBV19 and J usage is TRBJ1-5; 7 nucleotides align to TRBD1. CDR1 LNHDA and CDR2 SQIVND come from the germline V gene (reference sequence). The CDR3 extends over 17 amino acids. After removal of 7 bases from V and 4 bases from J, the junction contained 16 bases not matched to a gene. CDR3 in amino acids: CASKTSYRTGGNQPQHF. DNA for the CDR3: TGTGCCAGTAAGACGTCATATAGGACAGGCGGAAATCAGCCCCAGCATTTT.

This chain uses TRBV5-1 with TRBJ2-2; perhaps TRBD2 as D (6 bases). The germline V gene has CDR1 SGHRS and CDR2 YFSETQ. The CDR3 contains 15 residues. V was shortened by 0 bases and J by 0 bases, with 6 bases between the two germline ends. This CDR3 is CASSLGGANTGELFF. Written as DNA, the CDR3 is TGCGCCAGCAGCTTGGGCGGGGCGAACACCGGGGAGCTGTTTTTT.

The CDR3 spells CASRDRDYFYGYTF. The CDR3 nucleotides read TGTGCCAGTAGGGACAGAGATTACTTTTATGGCTACACCTTC. The V and J genes are TRBV19 and TRBJ1-2; possible D gene TRBD1, 6 bases. Trimming shortened V by 6 bases and J by 5 bases, and 16 bases separated the two germline ends. Germline V gene data show CDR1 as LNHDA and CDR2 as SQIVND (reference sequence). The CDR3 consists of 14 residues.

The CDR3 here is CASSPGANYGYTF. Here the CDR3 DNA reads TGTGCCAGCAGCCCCGGTGCTAACTATGGCTACACCTTC. V and J are TRBV7-9 and TRBJ1-2; D is uncertain. The V gene's germline CDR1 is SEHNR and CDR2 FQNEAQ (reference sequence). The CDR3 contains 13 residues. Trimming cost V 5 bases and J 0 bases, with 7 bases left between them.

The chain uses TRBV25-1 and TRBJ2-7, with TRBD1 matching 9 bases. Germline lookup yields CDR1 MGHDK and CDR2 SYGVNS. This CDR3 region has 18 residues. Trimming took 7 bases from V and 1 from J; bases not matched to a gene: 17. CDR3 residues: CASTGATLGQGASYEQYF. In DNA form, the CDR3 reads TGTGCCAGCACGGGAGCCACCTTGGGACAGGGAGCTTCCTACGAGCAGTACTTC.

This sequence joins TRBV19 and TRBJ2-5; 12 bases are shared with TRBD2. With V trimmed by 0 bases and J by 4 bases, 6 bases remained unmatched. The CDR3 loop spans 17 amino acids. Germline V gene sequence: CDR1 LNHDA, CDR2 SQIVND (reference sequence). DNA of the CDR3: TGTGCCAGTAGTATAGATCTAGCGGGAGGGCCTGGAGAGACCCAGTACTTC. It specifies CASSIDLAGGPGETQYF. Combining the CDR3 with reference TRBV19 and TRBJ2-5 gives the whole variable domain DGGITQSPKYLFRKEGQNVTLSCEQNLNHDAMYWYRQDPGQGLRLIYYSQIVNDFQKGDIAEGYSVSREKKESFPLTVTSAQKNPTAFYLCASSIDLAGGPGETQYFGPGTRLLVL.